These T cell receptor beta chains were read from a single sample in a study of shared clonotypes between healthy human individuals. The data were produced by immunoSEQ multiplex PCR, yet TCRdb's version contains in-frame clones alone and is incomplete. The data show 2 million to 2.5 million clones, approximately 95% seen once. The sample comprised naive CD4+ T cells sorted from blood. The receptors come from a man younger than 30 in good health. Each CDR3 is given with its conserved first and last residue. D genes are given only for firm matches. Clone size, where shown, is once, few, many, or a class for clones that have expanded.

TRBV11-2	NA	TRBJ1-2	NA	CASSLEKGMGYTF	TGTGCCAGCAGCTTAGAAAAGGGGATGGGCTACACCTTC
TRBV28	NA	TRBJ1-6	NA	CASSPSVLDLPPLHF	TGTGCCAGCAGTCCGTCCGTGTTAGACTTACCCCCCCTCCACTTT
TRBV6-5	NA	TRBJ2-7	NA	CASSSTVSYEQYF	TGTGCCAGCAGTTCAACAGTCTCCTACGAGCAGTACTTC
TRBV4-1	NA	TRBJ1-4	NA	CASSQVGGSTNEKLFF	TGCGCCAGCAGCCAAGTGGGGGGGTCAACTAATGAAAAACTGTTTTTT
TRBV4-3	NA	TRBJ2-3	NA	CASSQDMGGSTDTQYF	TGCGCCAGCAGCCAAGATATGGGAGGCTCCACAGATACGCAGTATTTT
TRBV30	NA	TRBJ1-1	NA	CALTSGGYTEAFF	TGTGCCTTAACGTCTGGGGGTTACACTGAAGCTTTCTTT
TRBV5-4	NA	TRBJ1-4	NA	CASSETGLASNEKLFF	TGTGCCAGCAGCGAGACAGGACTTGCGTCTAATGAAAAACTGTTTTTT
TRBV5-1	NA	TRBJ2-1	NA	CASSLGARRFF	TGCGCCAGCAGCTTGGGTGCTCGGCGGTTCTTC
TRBV2	NA	TRBJ1-3	NA	CASGLGGFPGSGNTIYF	TGTGCCAGCGGCCTGGGAGGGTTCCCCGGCTCTGGAAACACCATATATTTT
TRBV14	NA	TRBJ2-7	TRBD2	CASSQSGTKLSFYEQYF	TGTGCCAGCAGCCAATCCGGGACTAAACTTTCCTTCTACGAGCAGTACTTC
TRBV10-2	once	TRBJ2-5	NA	CASSPLGETQYF	TGCGCCAGCAGCCCCCTGGGGGAGACCCAGTACTTC
TRBV5-6	few	TRBJ1-2	NA	CASSVVRDLYGYTF	TGTGCCAGCAGCGTAGTCCGGGACCTCTATGGCTACACCTTC
TRBV5-6	NA	TRBJ2-6	NA	CASSFQGLGANVLTF	TGTGCCAGCAGCTTTCAGGGACTCGGGGCCAACGTCCTGACTTTC
TRBV4-1	NA	TRBJ2-7	TRBD2	CASGRETAGEQYF	TGCGCCAGCGGCAGGGAGACAGCGGGGGAGCAGTACTTC
TRBV7-8	NA	TRBJ2-7	TRBD2	CASTRAAGGLTYEQYF	TGTGCCAGCACCCGAGCGGCGGGGGGCTTAACCTACGAGCAGTACTTC
TRBV5-1	NA	TRBJ2-1	TRBD2	CASSLDGTSQTGNEQFF	TGCGCCAGCAGCTTGGATGGGACTAGCCAAACAGGTAATGAGCAGTTCTTC
TRBV7-2	NA	TRBJ2-7	TRBD2	CASSRTSGYEQYF	TGTGCCAGCAGCAGGACTAGCGGGTACGAGCAGTACTTC
TRBV5-1	NA	TRBJ2-5	TRBD1	CASSSGTGGYQETQYF	TGCGCCAGCAGCTCCGGGACAGGGGGATATCAAGAGACCCAGTACTTC
TRBV19	NA	TRBJ1-6	TRBD1	CASSGQVSPLHF	TGTGCCAGTAGCGGACAGGTTTCACCCCTCCACTTT
TRBV6-6	NA	TRBJ1-3	NA	CASSYSGREDTIYF	TGTGCCAGCAGTTACTCGGGGAGGGAGGACACCATATATTTT
TRBV6-6	NA	TRBJ2-5	NA	CASNLIERETQYF	TGTGCCAGCAACCTAATAGAGCGGGAGACCCAGTACTTC
TRBV18	once	TRBJ2-5	NA	CASSPIRVGETQYF	TGTGCCAGCTCACCAATTAGAGTGGGAGAGACCCAGTACTTC
TRBV28	NA	TRBJ2-3	NA	CASSEGGTDTQYF	TGTGCCAGCAGTGAGGGGGGAACAGATACGCAGTATTTT
TRBV19	NA	TRBJ1-4	TRBD1	CASTIGQGYEKLFF	TGTGCCAGTACCATCGGACAGGGCTATGAAAAACTGTTTTTT
TRBV5-1	NA	TRBJ2-2	NA	CASSFEGDTGELFF	TGCGCCAGCAGCTTTGAAGGGGACACCGGGGAGCTGTTTTTT
TRBV30	NA	TRBJ1-6	NA	CAGRDRTNSPLHF	TGTGCCGGGCGGGACCGCACGAATTCACCCCTCCACTTT
TRBV30	NA	TRBJ1-4	NA	CAWSVSSATNEKLFF	TGTGCCTGGAGTGTCTCTAGTGCAACTAATGAAAAACTGTTTTTT
TRBV18	NA	TRBJ1-5	TRBD1	CASSLQGAGNQPQHF	TGTGCCAGCTCCCTACAGGGGGCGGGCAATCAGCCCCAGCATTTT
TRBV7-2	NA	TRBJ2-1	TRBD2	CASSLATSGSFNEQFF	TGTGCCAGCAGCTTAGCGACTAGCGGGAGTTTCAATGAGCAGTTCTTC
TRBV11-2	NA	TRBJ2-5	NA	CASSISPGNQETQYF	TGTGCCAGCAGCATAAGTCCAGGGAACCAAGAGACCCAGTACTTC
TRBV5-1	NA	TRBJ2-7	NA	CASSLAGDEQYF	TGCGCCAGCAGCTTGGCCGGAGACGAGCAGTACTTC
TRBV15	once	TRBJ2-7	NA	CATSVNYYEQYF	TGTGCCACCAGCGTGAATTACTACGAGCAGTACTTC
TRBV19	NA	TRBJ1-5	NA	CASSISQGQGNQPQHF	TGTGCCAGTAGTATATCGCAGGGGCAGGGCAATCAGCCCCAGCATTTT
TRBV19	NA	TRBJ2-7	TRBD1	CASSDVSSWDRAYEQYF	TGTGCCAGTAGTGATGTGAGTAGTTGGGACAGAGCCTACGAGCAGTACTTC
TRBV5-1	NA	TRBJ2-3	NA	CASSLDVARGTDTQYF	TGCGCCAGCAGCTTGGATGTAGCGAGAGGCACAGATACGCAGTATTTT
TRBV6-5	NA	TRBJ2-7	TRBD1	CASSYYQGAIDEQYF	TGTGCCAGCAGTTACTACCAGGGGGCGATCGACGAGCAGTACTTC
TRBV28	NA	TRBJ2-3	NA	CASSTRLRFTDTQYF	TGTGCCAGCAGTACACGGCTCAGGTTCACAGATACGCAGTATTTT
TRBV15	NA	TRBJ2-7	NA	CATSYQVSSYEQYF	TGTGCCACCAGCTACCAGGTTAGCTCCTACGAGCAGTACTTC
TRBV5-1	once	TRBJ2-7	NA	CASSHEIGVYEQYF	TGCGCCAGCAGCCACGAGATTGGGGTCTACGAGCAGTACTTC
TRBV6-5	NA	TRBJ1-1	NA	CASSLTQRTEAFF	TGTGCCAGCAGTCTCACCCAGCGCACTGAAGCTTTCTTT
TRBV2	NA	TRBJ2-5	TRBD2	CASSEGLAGGLETQYF	TGTGCCAGCAGTGAAGGGCTAGCGGGGGGGCTGGAGACCCAGTACTTC
TRBV6-6	NA	TRBJ2-3	TRBD1	CASRTGATDTQYF	TGTGCCAGCAGAACAGGGGCCACAGATACGCAGTATTTT
TRBV5-1	NA	TRBJ1-4	NA	CASGKGGTNEKLFF	TGCGCCAGCGGGAAGGGGGGAACTAATGAAAAACTGTTTTTT
TRBV6-1	NA	TRBJ2-3	NA	CASSRQARTDTQYF	TGTGCCAGCAGCAGACAGGCCCGCACAGATACGCAGTATTTT
TRBV30	NA	TRBJ1-3	NA	CAWSVGASSGNTIYF	TGTGCCTGGAGTGTTGGGGCCAGCTCTGGAAACACCATATATTTT
TRBV6-5	NA	TRBJ2-2	TRBD1	CASRQQGGGELFF	TGTGCCAGCAGGCAACAGGGGGGCGGGGAGCTGTTTTTT
TRBV10-2	NA	TRBJ2-5	TRBD2	CASTLAGGPKETQYF	TGCGCCAGCACTCTAGCGGGGGGCCCTAAAGAGACCCAGTACTTC
TRBV18	NA	TRBJ2-7	NA	CASSPPGVGEQYF	TGTGCCAGCTCACCACCGGGTGTGGGAGAGCAGTACTTC
TRBV7-2	NA	TRBJ1-5	NA	CASSLGEVQPQHF	TGTGCCAGCAGCTTAGGGGAGGTCCAGCCCCAGCATTTT
TRBV30	NA	TRBJ1-6	NA	CAWRGPSSYNSPLHF	TGTGCCTGGAGAGGACCGTCCTCCTATAATTCACCCCTCCACTTT
TRBV20-1	NA	TRBJ2-7	TRBD1	CSANRGTEQYF	TGCAGTGCTAACAGGGGCACCGAGCAGTACTTC
TRBV10-2	once	TRBJ1-6	TRBD1	CASSESWQGVSPLHF	TGCGCCAGCAGTGAGTCATGGCAGGGGGTTTCACCCCTCCACTTT
TRBV2	NA	TRBJ1-2	NA	CASRRAGTDGYTF	TGTGCCAGCAGGCGGGCAGGGACTGATGGCTACACCTTC
TRBV28	NA	TRBJ2-7	TRBD1	CASSPADRLYEQYF	TGTGCCAGCAGTCCCGCGGACAGGTTGTACGAGCAGTACTTC
TRBV19	NA	TRBJ2-7	TRBD2	CASSKGLAGGNYEQYF	TGTGCCAGTAGTAAGGGACTAGCGGGAGGAAACTACGAGCAGTACTTC
TRBV7-2	NA	TRBJ2-1	NA	CASSARSSHPTYNEQFF	TGTGCCAGCAGCGCCAGATCCAGTCACCCCACCTACAATGAGCAGTTCTTC